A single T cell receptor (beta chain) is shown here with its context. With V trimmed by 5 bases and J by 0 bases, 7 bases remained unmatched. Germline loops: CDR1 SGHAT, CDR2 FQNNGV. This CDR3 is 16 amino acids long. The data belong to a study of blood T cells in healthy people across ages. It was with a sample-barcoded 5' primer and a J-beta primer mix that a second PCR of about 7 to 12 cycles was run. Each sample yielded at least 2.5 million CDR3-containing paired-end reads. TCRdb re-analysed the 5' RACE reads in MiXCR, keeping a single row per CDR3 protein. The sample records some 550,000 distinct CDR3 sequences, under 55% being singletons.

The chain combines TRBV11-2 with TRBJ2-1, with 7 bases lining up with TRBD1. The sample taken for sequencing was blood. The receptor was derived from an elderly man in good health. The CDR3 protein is CASSPTGVLSYNEQFF. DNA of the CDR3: TGTGCCAGCAGCCCTACAGGGGTCCTCTCCTACAATGAGCAGTTCTTC. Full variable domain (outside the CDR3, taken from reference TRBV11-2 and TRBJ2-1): EAGVAQSPRYKIIEKRQSVAFWCNPISGHATLYWYQQILGQGPKLLIQFQNNGVVDDSQLPKDRFSAERLKGVDSTLKIQPAKLEDSAVYLCASSPTGVLSYNEQFFGPGTRLTVL.